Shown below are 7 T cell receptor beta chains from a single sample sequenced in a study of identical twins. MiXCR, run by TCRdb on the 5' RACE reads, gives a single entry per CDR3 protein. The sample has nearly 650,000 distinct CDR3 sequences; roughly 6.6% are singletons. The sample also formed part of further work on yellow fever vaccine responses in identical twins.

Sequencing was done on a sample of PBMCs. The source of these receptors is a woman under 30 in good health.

The CDR3 nucleotides read TGTGCCAGCAGCTTAGCGCCCTGGCAGGGAGGCGAGCAGTACGTC. Translation: CASSLAPWQGGEQYV. This chain uses TRBV7-9 with TRBJ2-7, with D perhaps TRBD2 (6 bases). V lost 0 bases, J lost 6 bases, and 15 bases lay in between. Germline V lookup: CDR1 SEHNR, CDR2 FQNEAQ (reference sequence). This CDR3 has 15 residues.

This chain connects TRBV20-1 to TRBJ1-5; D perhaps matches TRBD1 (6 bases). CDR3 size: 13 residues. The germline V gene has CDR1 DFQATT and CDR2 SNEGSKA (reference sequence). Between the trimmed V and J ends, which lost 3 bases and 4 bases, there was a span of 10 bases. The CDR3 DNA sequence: TGCAGTGCTAGGGGGGGCTTAAATCAGCCCCAGCATTTT. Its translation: CSARGGLNQPQHF.

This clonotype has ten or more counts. CDR3 nucleotide sequence: TGTGCCACCAGCAGAGGGGTGGACAGCACAGATACGCAGTATTTT. This sequence encodes CATSRGVDSTDTQYF. The chain couples TRBV15 to TRBJ2-3; no reliable D call. Per the germline V gene, CDR1 is LNHNV and CDR2 is YYDKDF (reference sequence). V was shortened by 1 base and J by 0 bases, with 8 bases between the two germline ends. The CDR3 is 15 residues long.

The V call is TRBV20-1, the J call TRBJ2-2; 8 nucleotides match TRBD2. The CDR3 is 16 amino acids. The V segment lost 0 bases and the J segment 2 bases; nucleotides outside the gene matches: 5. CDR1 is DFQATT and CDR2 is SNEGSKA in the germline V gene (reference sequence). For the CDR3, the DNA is TGCAGTGCTAGAGATCCCCGGGGGGGAAACACCGGGGAGCTGTTTTTT. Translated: CSARDPRGGNTGELFF.

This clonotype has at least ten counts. Here the CDR3 DNA reads TGCAGCGGCCCCAGGACCAGCAACAATGAGCAGTTCTTC. Encoded protein: CSGPRTSNNEQFF. This chain uses TRBV29-1 with TRBJ2-1; D not certain. V lost 7 bases to trimming and J lost 5 bases, with 15 bases between them. Germline V lookup: CDR1 SQVTM, CDR2 ANQGSEA. The CDR3 loop spans 13 amino acids.

The CDR3 sequence: CASSRPYASYNEQFF. The CDR3 bases are TGTGCCAGCAGCCGCCCTTATGCCTCCTACAATGAGCAGTTCTTC. The chain has TRBV28 and TRBJ2-1; D gene uncertain. The CDR3 sequence is 15 residues long. Germline V gene sequence: CDR1 MDHEN, CDR2 SYDVKM. Between the trimmed V and J ends, which lost 6 bases and 0 bases, there was a span of 12 bases.

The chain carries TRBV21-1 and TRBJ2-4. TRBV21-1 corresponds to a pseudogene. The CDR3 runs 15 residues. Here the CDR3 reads CASSPKEIAKNIQYF. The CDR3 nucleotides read TGTGCCAGCAGCCCCAAAGAGATAGCCAAAAACATTCAGTACTTC.